The 20 T cell receptor beta chains presented below share a single source sample, sequenced in a study of blood T cells in healthy people across ages. The use of a sample-barcoded 5' primer and a J-beta primer mix characterized a second PCR of about 7 to 12 cycles. A single record per CDR3 protein comes from TCRdb applying MiXCR to the 5' RACE reads. Among roughly 1,500,000 distinct CDR3 sequences listed, about 31% were seen once. What was sequenced was blood. Every receptor here comes from a woman in her 30s in good health.

J is TRBJ2-1 and V is TRBV27; 8 bases align to TRBD2. The CDR3 contains 14 residues. In germline, CDR1 is MNHEY, CDR2 SMNVEV (reference sequence). V gave up 4 bases and J gave up 10 bases; unmatched junction bases: 9. CDR3 sequence: CASSSLAGTAEQFF. CDR3 nucleotides: TGTGCCAGCAGTTCATTAGCGGGGACCGCCGAGCAGTTCTTC.

The rearrangement links TRBV20-1 to TRBJ2-2, with a weak D call TRBD1 (6 bases). There are 14 residues in the CDR3. Germline V gene sequence: CDR1 DFQATT, CDR2 SNEGSKA (reference sequence). Trimming removed 0 bases at V and 3 bases at J, with 8 bases between. The CDR3 region is CSARDQGYTGELFF. The CDR3 region has the DNA TGCAGTGCTAGAGATCAGGGGTACACCGGGGAGCTGTTTTTT.

This chain connects TRBV7-3 to TRBJ2-2; TRBD1 is a possible D gene (5 bases). This CDR3 has 16 amino acids. V dropped 5 bases and J dropped 2 bases, with 15 bases sitting between them. Germline V gene data show CDR1 as SGHTA and CDR2 as FQGTGA. The CDR3 sequence: CASSPQGALNTGELFF. The CDR3 nucleotides are TGTGCCAGCAGCCCCCAAGGGGCCCTCAACACCGGGGAGCTGTTTTTT. Using reference TRBV7-3 and TRBJ2-2 for the parts outside the CDR3, the full variable domain is GAGVSQTPSNKVTEKGKYVELRCDPISGHTALYWYRQSLGQGPEFLIYFQGTGAADDSGLPNDRFFAVRPEGSVSTLKIQRTERGDSAVYLCASSPQGALNTGELFFGEGSRLTVL.

The chain has TRBV3-1 and TRBJ2-5; 7 bases match TRBD2. The J call is doubtful: the DNA matches TRBJ2-7 better. The germline V gene has CDR1 LGHDT and CDR2 YNNKEL (reference sequence). This CDR3 has 17 residues. CDR3 residues: CASSQDFAGDFYYEQYF. CDR3 bases: TGTGCCAGCAGCCAAGATTTTGCGGGGGATTTTTACTACGAGCAGTACTTC.

This clonotype was seen ten or more times. The J gene is TRBJ2-7, the V gene TRBV29-1; TRBD1 is a possible D gene (6 bases). The CDR3 loop spans 12 amino acids. Looked up from germline, CDR1 is SQVTM and CDR2 is ANQGSEA. V gave up 6 bases and J gave up 5 bases, with 14 bases separating them. CDR3 sequence reads: CSVATGFDEQYF. Written as DNA, the CDR3 is TGCAGCGTAGCAACAGGGTTCGACGAGCAGTACTTC.

The CDR3 DNA sequence: TGCGCCAGCAGTGATACCAGCAAGGCTGAAGCTTTCTTT. This sequence encodes CASSDTSKAEAFF. The rearrangement links TRBV10-1 to TRBJ1-1, with D unresolved. CDR3 size: 13 residues. V gave up 3 bases and J gave up 6 bases, with 11 bases separating them. Germline CDR1 is WNHNN and CDR2 is SYGVQD (reference sequence).

Concerning this clonotype: Its ends do not fully match the called genes, so a read error is possible. The gene calls are TRBV14 and TRBJ2-5; D is tentatively TRBD1 or TRBD2 (5 bases each). CDR3 size: 15 residues. Germline lookup yields CDR1 SGHDN and CDR2 FVKESK. The CDR3 spells CASSHLPGRSETRYF. Here the CDR3 DNA reads TGTGCCAGCAGCCATCTGCCGGGACGGTCGGAGACCCGGTACTTC.

This clonotype was detected a few times. This chain connects TRBV13 to TRBJ2-7, with a weak D call TRBD1 (5 bases). The ends were cut back, 3 bases at V and 0 bases at J, with 15 bases in the middle. Germline V gene sequence: CDR1 PRHDT, CDR2 FYEKMQ (reference sequence). CDR3 length: 16 residues. The CDR3 bases are TGTGCCAGCAGCTTGTCCCGCTGGGGCACCTCCTACGAGCAGTACTTC. Its translation is CASSLSRWGTSYEQYF.

This clonotype was observed a few times. This rearrangement joins TRBV7-9 to TRBJ2-7, with 13 nucleotides matching TRBD2. V shed 5 bases, J shed 5 bases, and the junction held 6 bases outside the gene matches. The CDR3 is 15 residues long. Germline V lookup: CDR1 SEHNR, CDR2 FQNEAQ (reference sequence). The CDR3 DNA is TGTGCCAGCAGCGCTGGGACTAGCGGGAATCACGAGCAGTACTTC. This codes for CASSAGTSGNHEQYF.

This clonotype was seen a handful of times. The chain joins TRBV3-1 to TRBJ2-5, with 7 positions matching TRBD2. This CDR3 comprises 16 residues. V was pared by 4 bases and J by 3 bases, with 11 bases of the junction left unmatched. Germline V gene lookup returns CDR1 LGHDT and CDR2 YNNKEL (reference sequence). DNA for the CDR3: TGTGCCAGCAGCCGAGGTTCGGGGGGAGTAAAAGAGACCCAGTACTTC. This translates into CASSRGSGGVKETQYF.

This clonotype was seen a handful of times. The rearrangement links TRBV3-1 to TRBJ1-1; D gene unclear. V was shortened by 3 bases and J by 1 base, with 9 bases between the two germline ends. This CDR3 spans 14 amino acids. CDR1 is LGHDT, CDR2 YNNKEL, per germline (reference sequence). CDR3 in DNA: TGTGCCAGCAGCCAGACGGCAAAGAACACTGAAGCTTTCTTT. It codes for CASSQTAKNTEAFF.

The gene calls are TRBV10-2 and TRBJ2-7; D is tentatively TRBD1 or TRBD2 (5 bases each). The CDR3 runs 13 residues. Deletions cut 7 bases from V and 2 bases from J, with 12 bases between. Germline V gives CDR1 WSHSY, CDR2 SAAADI. CDR3 nucleotide sequence: TGCGCCAGCATCGGGACGGAGACCTACGAGCAGTACTTC. Protein product: CASIGTETYEQYF.

This clonotype was seen more than once but under ten times. A much larger clone lies a single base off, so this may be a read error. This sequence joins TRBV10-3 and TRBJ2-7, with D possibly being TRBD1 (8 bases). V dropped 8 bases and J dropped 0 bases, with 14 bases sitting between them. Germline V CDR1 and CDR2: ENHRY, SYGVKD. The CDR3 runs 14 residues. The CDR3 nucleotides read TGTGCCATCGGGAGCGGGACAGGCTCCTACGAGCAGTACTTC. This translates into CAIGSGTGSYEQYF.

The chain recombines TRBV20-1 with TRBJ2-1, with 9 bases aligning to TRBD2. The CDR3 totals 17 residues. Germline CDR1 is DFQATT and CDR2 is SNEGSKA (reference sequence). V was clipped by 5 bases and J by 10 bases; unmatched bases: 21. CDR3 region: CSADGGSGSTSPGEQFF. The CDR3 DNA reads TGCAGTGCTGACGGGGGTAGCGGGAGTACTTCACCAGGCGAGCAGTTCTTC.

CDR3 DNA: TGTGCCAGCAGAGCGACTAGCGGGGGCCGGGATACGCAGTATTTT. Residues: CASRATSGGRDTQYF. The chain links TRBV27 to TRBJ2-3, with TRBD2 matching over 12 bases. Looked up from germline, CDR1 is MNHEY and CDR2 is SMNVEV (reference sequence). The CDR3 spans 15 residues. The junction had 7 bases not matched to a gene; V was cut back by 6 bases and J by 6 bases.

This clonotype was seen many times. J is TRBJ2-1 and V is TRBV9; 7 nucleotides agree with TRBD1. CDR3 size: 17 residues. Germline V gives CDR1 SGDLS, CDR2 YYNGEE. Germline trimming cut 4 bases from V and 7 bases from J; bases unmatched to any gene: 17. Here the CDR3 DNA reads TGTGCCAGCAGCTCACCCGGAGAAGACAGGGTTAGAAATGAGCAGTTCTTC. Residues: CASSSPGEDRVRNEQFF.

This clonotype showed up many times. The chain carries TRBV15 and TRBJ2-7, with D perhaps matching TRBD2 (6 bases). The germline V gene has CDR1 LNHNV and CDR2 YYDKDF (reference sequence). The ends were cut back, 3 bases at V and 3 bases at J, with 18 bases in the middle. CDR3 length: 16 amino acids. DNA of the CDR3: TGTGCCACCAGCAGGCGCCAGGGACTCCAGAACTACGAGCAGTACTTC. Translation: CATSRRQGLQNYEQYF.

This clonotype was recorded a few times. The DNA for the CDR3 is TGTGCCATCGGGACACCTCCCTCCGAGCAGTACTTC. Translating it yields CAIGTPPSEQYF. The rearrangement uses TRBV10-3 and TRBJ2-7, with D perhaps matching TRBD1 (6 bases). The V end lost 8 bases, the J end lost 6 bases, and 14 bases lay between the germline ends. The CDR3 loop spans 12 amino acids. In germline, CDR1 is ENHRY, CDR2 SYGVKD.

This clonotype was found a few times. The V gene is TRBV20-1, the J gene TRBJ2-7, with D possibly TRBD1 on 6 matching bases. CDR1 is DFQATT and CDR2 is SNEGSKA in the germline V gene (reference sequence). V was cut by 6 bases and J by 5 bases, with 23 bases left in between. The CDR3 extends over 15 amino acids. CDR3: CSAQNGGRARNEQYF. Here the CDR3 DNA reads TGCAGTGCCCAAAATGGGGGCAGAGCGCGGAACGAGCAGTACTTC.

A few counts support this clonotype. V gene TRBV28 combines with J gene TRBJ1-5; D not certain. CDR3 length: 13 residues. Per germline, CDR1 MDHEN and CDR2 SYDVKM. The germline V and J ends were trimmed by 9 bases and 3 bases, with 12 bases remaining between them. The CDR3 region is CASTRHNNQPQHF. DNA for the CDR3: TGTGCCAGTACTCGACACAACAATCAGCCCCAGCATTTT. The whole variable domain, filled in from reference TRBV28 and TRBJ1-5, reads DVKVTQSSRYLVKRTGEKVFLECVQDMDHENMFWYRQDPGLGLRLIYFSYDVKMKEKGDIPEGYSVSREKKERFSLILESASTNQTSMYLCASTRHNNQPQHFGDGTRLSIL.